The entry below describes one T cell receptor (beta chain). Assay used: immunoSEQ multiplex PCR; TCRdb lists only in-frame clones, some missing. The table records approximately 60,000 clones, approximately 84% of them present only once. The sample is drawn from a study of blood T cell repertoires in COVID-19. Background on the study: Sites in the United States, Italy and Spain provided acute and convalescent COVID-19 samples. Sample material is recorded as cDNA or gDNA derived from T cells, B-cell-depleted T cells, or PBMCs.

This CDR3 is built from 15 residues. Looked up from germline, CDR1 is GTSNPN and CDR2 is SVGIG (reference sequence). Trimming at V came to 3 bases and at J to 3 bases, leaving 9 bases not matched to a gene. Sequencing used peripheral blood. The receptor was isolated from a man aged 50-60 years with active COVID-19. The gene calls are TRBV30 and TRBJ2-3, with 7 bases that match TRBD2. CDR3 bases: TGTGCCTGGAGCGCGGGAGCGAGGGAAACAGATACGCAGTATTTT. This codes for CAWSAGARETDTQYF.